These T cell receptor beta chains were read from a single sample in a study of technical replicates of blood from a few donors. The repertoire was sequenced with immunoSEQ multiplex PCR; TCRdb's copy has only in-frame clones and lacks some. The table has over 55,000 clones, roughly nine tenths seen once; the top ten hold about 3.8%. Sequenced material: PBMCs. The source is a human donor in good health. Some clones in this sample may be carry-over from other donors' samples. CDR3s leave out the opening cysteine and the closing phenylalanine or tryptophan. The order of the fields is CDR3 length, V gene, J gene, CDR3 protein.

14	TRBV2	TRBJ2-2	ASRLEGGPFSGELF
13	TRBV9	TRBJ1-6	ASSVDQGFYSPLH
10	TRBV25-1	TRBJ2-7	ASSTGSWEQY
15	TRBV25-1	TRBJ2-1	ASSESASGGKANEQF
9	TRBV20-1	TRBJ1-1	SAPTPDKAF
11	TRBV30	TRBJ2-5	AWSIGTVETQY
13	TRBV7-7	TRBJ2-7	ASSPGGGQGTEQY
15	TRBV7-9	TRBJ2-1	ASSLQTGRHRDNEQF
11	TRBV25-1	TRBJ1-2	ASRGGGIFGYT
13	TRBV18	TRBJ1-6	ASSPPAETNSPLH
14	TRBV5-6	TRBJ2-2	ASSLGLAGDTGELF
12	TRBV6-1	TRBJ1-2	ASSGLGTGYGYT
13	TRBV7-2	TRBJ1-2	ASSPAPGFPYGYT
15	TRBV4-2	TRBJ2-2	ASSWNFGGQNTGELF
14	TRBV30	TRBJ2-7	AWSALGQGNLYEQY
13	TRBV5-1	TRBJ2-6	ASSLAGSGANVLT
13	TRBV5-4	TRBJ2-7	ASSTSTGLIYEQY
12	TRBV2	TRBJ2-2	ARTGTANTGELF
13	TRBV6-5	TRBJ1-3	ASSLDRANGNTIY
11	TRBV9	TRBJ2-7	ASSVAGSYEQY
12	TRBV10-3	TRBJ1-3	AISEKGAGNTIY
15	TRBV29-1	TRBJ2-5	SVEVTEGQGDAETQY
13	TRBV7-2	TRBJ2-3	ASSLLAGVTDTQY
11	TRBV7-9	TRBJ2-2	ASSLSENGELF
12	TRBV7-2	TRBJ2-7	ASAPDSSASEQY
10	TRBV7-3	TRBJ2-7	ASSRTSYEQY
16	TRBV9	TRBJ2-3	ASSAISGLAGGTDTQY
13	TRBV5-1	TRBJ2-3	ASSFTSGGTDTQY
13	TRBV4-3	TRBJ2-7	ASSQEVAISYEQY
12	TRBV5-6	TRBJ1-2	ASSLDDRGTGYT
9	TRBV6-1	TRBJ1-2	ASSEGVGYT
14	TRBV4-2	TRBJ2-7	ASSQGLAGGSYEQY
14	TRBV5-1	TRBJ2-5	ASSFRPSGAGETQY
13	TRBV7-2	TRBJ2-5	ASSPHGASGETQY
13	TRBV6-5	TRBJ2-7	ASSPGLAGFYEQY
12	TRBV27	TRBJ2-4	ASSSQLAKNIQY
13	TRBV12-5	TRBJ2-1	ASGLPGTSYNEQF
16	TRBV5-1	TRBJ2-7	ASSLTGLAVGLGHEQY
12	TRBV5-4	TRBJ2-7	ASSLRGGSYEQY
11	TRBV7-3	TRBJ1-5	ASSLNRYQPQH
16	TRBV10-1	TRBJ2-3	ASSVSSGGPLQSDTQY
13	TRBV6-5	TRBJ1-1	ASRRQGAMNTEAF
12	TRBV2	TRBJ1-2	ASSTPGQGYGYT
10	TRBV5-6	TRBJ2-5	ASSLTVETQY
13	TRBV30	TRBJ1-2	AWIPTTGQNYGYT
10	TRBV11-2	TRBJ2-7	ASMGLADEQY